This T cell receptor (beta chain) was found in a study of T cell changes during pregnancy in multiple sclerosis. The germline V gene encodes CDR1 SGHVS and CDR2 FNYEAQ. The CDR3 totals 13 residues. Trimming stripped 5 bases from V and 9 bases from J, with 13 bases between. The repertoire was sequenced with immunoSEQ multiplex PCR; TCRdb's copy has only in-frame clones and lacks some. The sample consists of about 20,000 clones, 88% of them appearing once. The material sequenced was CD8+ T cells from peripheral blood mononuclear cells, taken in the third trimester of pregnancy. This sequence originates from a female donor in good health, enrolled as a control in a pregnancy study. This chain connects TRBV7-6 to TRBJ2-2; no firm D call. DNA for the CDR3: TGTGCCAGCAGCGTCGCTCAGTCATGGGAGCTGTTTTTT. Translation: CASSVAQSWELFF.